Following are 28 T cell receptor beta chains from one sample sequenced in a study of breast tumors, draining lymph nodes, adjacent tissues. TCRdb analysed the multiplex PCR reads with MiXCR anew, one entry per CDR3 protein. The data hold some 150,000 distinct CDR3 sequences, with around 20% observed a single time. The lymph nodes were axillary draining lymph nodes from breast cancer patients. Sequences were obtained from axillary lymph node tissue. The receptors shown here come from a female donor with breast cancer. Some clones in this sample may be carry-over from other donors' samples.

Notes on this clonotype: Just one base apart from a much larger clone, this may be a read error. Since no conserved phenylalanine or tryptophan closes the CDR3, a read error is the likely cause. J is TRBJ1-6 and V is TRBV11-2, with D possibly TRBD1 on 5 matching bases. Germline-derived CDR1 and CDR2 are SGHAT and FQNNGV. V was clipped by 4 bases and J by 13 bases, with 14 bases between them. The CDR3 has 13 residues. CDR3 sequence: CASSSDSPVPLHS. For the CDR3, the DNA is TGTGCCAGCAGCTCAGACAGTCCCGTTCCCCTCCACTCT.

This clonotype was observed at least ten times. This rearrangement joins TRBV14 to TRBJ2-2; TRBD2 is a possible D gene (6 bases). CDR1 SGHDN and CDR2 FVKESK come from the germline V gene. The V end lost 0 bases, the J end lost 4 bases, and 9 bases lay between the germline ends. The CDR3 covers 15 residues. The CDR3 loop is CASSQEGLRTGELFF. In DNA form, the CDR3 reads TGTGCCAGCAGCCAAGAAGGACTACGCACCGGGGAGCTGTTTTTT.

On this clonotype: One end of the junction is discordant with germline, which a read error may explain. This sequence joins TRBV2 and TRBJ2-3; 8 positions match TRBD2. The CDR3 is 13 residues long. In germline, CDR1 is SNHLY, CDR2 FYNNEI. This CDR3 reads CSSKSGSTDTQYF. Here the CDR3 DNA reads TGTTCCAGTAAAAGCGGGAGTACAGATACGCAGTATTTT.

This clonotype has at least ten counts. V is TRBV10-3 and J is TRBJ2-3; D unresolved. V lost 4 bases to trimming and J lost 1 base, with 9 bases between them. This CDR3 comprises 14 residues. CDR1 is ENHRY, CDR2 SYGVKD, per germline. CDR3 nucleotide sequence: TGTGCCATCAGTGCTGGGTTGGGCACAGATACGCAGTATTTT. It is translated as CAISAGLGTDTQYF.

This clonotype was seen at least ten times. The chain uses TRBV7-8 and TRBJ2-3; D is unclear. The CDR3 runs to 12 residues. The V gene's germline CDR1 is SGHVS and CDR2 FQNEAQ. Trimming took 5 bases from V and 7 from J, leaving 10 bases between them. The CDR3 DNA reads as TGTGCCAGCAGCCCCACCGACTATACGCAGTATTTT. Residues: CASSPTDYTQYF.

The table lists this clonotype with many counts. The chain has TRBV20-1 and TRBJ2-5, with D perhaps matching TRBD2 (6 bases). Trimming left V 5 bases short and J 5 bases short, with 9 bases between. Germline V gives CDR1 DFQATT, CDR2 SNEGSKA (reference sequence). The CDR3 has 11 residues. The CDR3 bases are TGCAGTGCTCGACTAGGCGAGACCCAGTACTTC. Protein product: CSARLGETQYF.

A word on this clonotype: The junction departs from the called germline gene at one end, perhaps through a read error. The V and J genes are TRBV10-3 and TRBJ2-1; 9 bases match TRBD1. The germline CDR1 and CDR2 sequences are ENHRY and SYGVKD. The CDR3 spans 15 residues. CDR3 region: CVIRTGTGTYNEQSF. CDR3 DNA: TGTGTCATCAGAACCGGGACAGGGACCTACAATGAGCAGTCCTTC.

As for this clonotype: An end of the junction does not agree with germline; a read error may underlie this. The chain combines TRBV28 with TRBJ2-7; 7 bases align to TRBD1. The CDR3 is 15 amino acids. The germline CDR1 and CDR2 sequences are MDHEN and SYDVKM. CDR3 loop: CASNLARQGVHEQYF. The CDR3, as DNA: TGTGCCAGCAATTTAGCGCGACAGGGCGTCCACGAGCAGTACTTC.

This sequence joins TRBV28 and TRBJ1-3; D remains unclear. Germline V gene lookup returns CDR1 MDHEN and CDR2 SYDVKM. V shed 3 bases and J shed 2 bases, with 8 bases lying between them. This CDR3 spans 14 amino acids. This chain's CDR3 is CASSFVGTGNTIYF. The CDR3 bases are TGTGCCAGCAGTTTCGTGGGGACTGGAAACACCATATATTTT.

Concerning this clonotype itself: A much larger clone sits a single nucleotide away, making a read error possible. This chain uses TRBV29-1 with TRBJ1-3; D is ambiguous. This CDR3 spans 12 amino acids. Germline CDR1 reads SQVTM; CDR2 reads ANQGSEA. The CDR3 nucleotides read TGCAGCGTTCGGAGTCCTGGAAACACCACATATTTT. This gives the protein CSVRSPGNTTYF.

This clonotype was detected ten times or more. V usage is TRBV19 and J usage is TRBJ2-7; TRBD2 agrees at 11 bases. J was trimmed by 5 bases and V by 6 bases; bases with no gene match: 21. The CDR3 runs 19 residues. CDR1 LNHDA and CDR2 SQIVND come from the germline V gene (reference sequence). The CDR3 protein is CASSETGQPTSGKTHEQYF. CDR3 DNA: TGTGCCAGTAGCGAAACGGGACAGCCGACTAGCGGGAAAACCCACGAGCAGTACTTC.

This clonotype was detected only a few times. The CDR3 DNA reads TGTGCCAGCAGTCGGAGCGGGAGGGCCGCAGATACGCAGTATTTT. As protein: CASSRSGRAADTQYF. The chain has TRBV6-4 and TRBJ2-3; 10 positions agree with TRBD2. Germline V gene sequence: CDR1 MRHNA, CDR2 SNTAGT. Unmatched junction bases numbered 6, after V lost 5 bases and J lost 4 bases. The CDR3 has 15 residues.

This clonotype occurred many times. The V call is TRBV4-2, the J call TRBJ1-2; 8 nucleotides align to TRBD1. J gave up 7 bases and V 0 bases, and 7 bases lay outside the gene matches. CDR3 size: 15 residues. The germline V gene has CDR1 LGHNA and CDR2 YNFKEQ. The DNA for the CDR3 is TGTGCCAGCAGCCAAGACCTTCGGGACAGGTCTGGCTACACCTTC. Translation: CASSQDLRDRSGYTF.

The J gene is TRBJ1-5, the V gene TRBV19; no clear D gene. The V end lost 3 bases, the J end lost 6 bases, and 12 bases lay between the germline ends. The V gene's germline CDR1 is LNHDA and CDR2 SQIVND (reference sequence). The CDR3 totals 14 residues. The CDR3 spells CASSMLRAAQPQHF. CDR3 nucleotides: TGTGCCAGTAGTATGCTTAGGGCCGCTCAGCCCCAGCATTTT. The full variable domain, with the rest looked up from reference TRBV19 and TRBJ1-5, is DGGITQSPKYLFRKEGQNVTLSCEQNLNHDAMYWYRQDPGQGLRLIYYSQIVNDFQKGDIAEGYSVSREKKESFPLTVTSAQKNPTAFYLCASSMLRAAQPQHFGDGTRLSIL.

The sample holds many counts of this clonotype. The V gene is TRBV7-8, the J gene TRBJ2-7, with D perhaps matching TRBD2 (6 bases). With 6 bases removed from V and 1 base from J, the gap between germline ends came to 16 bases. This CDR3 region has 15 residues. Per the germline V gene, CDR1 is SGHVS and CDR2 is FQNEAQ. This CDR3 reads CASRPGGSGSYEQYF. The CDR3 nucleotides are TGTGCCAGCAGGCCGGGCGGTAGCGGATCCTACGAGCAGTACTTC.

This clonotype was recorded at least ten times. The chain joins TRBV20-1 to TRBJ1-4; TRBD1 aligns across 9 bases. The CDR3 loop spans 20 amino acids. The trim removed 5 bases at V and 2 bases at J, leaving 21 bases unmatched. Germline CDR1 DFQATT, CDR2 SNEGSKA (reference sequence). CDR3 in amino acids: CSAWGGWGQGVGGTNEKLFF. CDR3 in DNA: TGCAGTGCTTGGGGGGGGTGGGGACAGGGTGTTGGCGGTACTAATGAAAAACTGTTTTTT.

This clonotype was seen at least ten times. The chain carries TRBV12-3 or TRBV12-4 and TRBJ2-7; 9 bases line up with TRBD2. The length of the CDR3 is 14 residues. Unmatched junction bases numbered 5, after V lost 5 bases and J lost 3 bases. Here the CDR3 reads CASSRTSVLYEQYF. The DNA of the CDR3 is TGTGCCAGCAGTCGGACTAGCGTTCTCTACGAGCAGTACTTC.

This clonotype was recorded many times. This CDR3 is CSVTGTETGNTIYF. In DNA, the CDR3 is TGCAGCGTAACCGGGACAGAGACTGGAAACACCATATATTTT. The chain combines TRBV29-1 with TRBJ1-3, with 7 nucleotides matching TRBD1. The ends lost 6 bases at V and 2 bases at J; junction bases unmatched: 7. Germline CDR1 is SQVTM and CDR2 is ANQGSEA. The CDR3 spans 14 residues.

This clonotype was recorded many times. This chain uses TRBV3-1 with TRBJ2-5, with TRBD2 matching over 7 bases. Germline CDR1 LGHDT, CDR2 YNNKEL (reference sequence). The V and J ends lost 0 bases and 4 bases, in that order; junction bases with no gene match: 8. The CDR3 runs to 16 residues. CDR3 bases: TGTGCCAGCAGCCAAGAAGGCCGACTAGCTAGAGAGACCCAGTACTTC. Protein product: CASSQEGRLARETQYF.

This clonotype was seen repeatedly, ten times or more. This rearrangement joins TRBV7-9 to TRBJ2-1; TRBD1 or TRBD2 may be the D gene (6 bases each). The germline gives CDR1 SEHNR, CDR2 FQNEAQ (reference sequence). The CDR3 contains 12 residues. V was shortened by 4 bases and J by 15 bases, with 16 bases between the two germline ends. The CDR3 sequence is CASSYTRGVGFF. The CDR3 nucleotides read TGTGCCAGCAGCTATACGAGGGGGGTTGGGTTCTTC.

The chain combines TRBV6-6 with TRBJ1-4, with D perhaps matching TRBD1 (6 bases). V was pared by 6 bases and J by 7 bases, with 18 bases between. There are 15 residues in the CDR3. CDR1 is MNHNY, CDR2 SVGAGI, per germline (reference sequence). The CDR3 DNA reads as TGTGCCAGCAGCCCACCCGGGACAAACAGTGAAAAACTGTTTTTT. It codes for CASSPPGTNSEKLFF.

Ten or more counts support this clonotype. The chain links TRBV3-1 to TRBJ2-1; the D gene is possibly TRBD2 (6 bases). Trimming pared 1 base from V and 2 bases from J, leaving 9 bases between. The CDR3 has 15 amino acids. The germline V gene has CDR1 LGHDT and CDR2 YNNKEL (reference sequence). This CDR3 is CASSQGRVAYNEQFF. CDR3 nucleotides: TGTGCCAGCAGCCAAGGGAGGGTGGCCTACAATGAGCAGTTCTTC.

This clonotype was recorded many times. The rearrangement uses TRBV4-3 and TRBJ2-6, with 7 bases fitting TRBD2. The CDR3 spans 19 residues. CDR1 and CDR2 from the germline V gene are LGHNA and YSLEER. Unmatched junction bases numbered 10, after V lost 2 bases and J lost 0 bases. The chain's CDR3 is CASSQSGLSYPSGANVLTF. CDR3 DNA: TGCGCCAGCAGCCAATCGGGACTATCCTACCCCTCTGGGGCCAACGTCCTGACTTTC.

The CDR3 region has the DNA TGTGCCAGTAGTAGCCAGGGGAGGACCGGGGAGCTGTTTTTT. This encodes CASSSQGRTGELFF. The chain recombines TRBV19 with TRBJ2-2, with D perhaps given as TRBD1 or TRBD2 (6 bases each). V was shortened by 4 bases and J by 5 bases, with 11 bases between the two germline ends. Germline CDR1 and CDR2: LNHDA and SQIVND (reference sequence). The CDR3 extends over 14 amino acids.

Only one count was recorded for this clonotype. The CDR3 end shows no conserved phenylalanine or tryptophan, and so a read error is likely. V and J are TRBV2 and TRBJ2-7; D ambiguous. The CDR3 consists of 13 residues. In germline, CDR1 is SNHLY, CDR2 FYNNEI. Trimming removed 4 bases at V and 7 bases at J, with 14 bases between. CDR3 in DNA: TGTGCCAGCAGTGCTCCCCTCGAAGTGGAGCAGTACCTC. This translates into CASSAPLEVEQYL.

The chain links TRBV5-4 to TRBJ2-5, with D perhaps assigned TRBD1 or TRBD2 (5 bases each). V lost 4 bases, J lost 5 bases, and 12 bases lay in between. The CDR3 has 13 residues. In germline, CDR1 is SGHNT, CDR2 YYREEE (reference sequence). The DNA for the CDR3 is TGTGCCAGCAGCCGGGGACGCCAGGAGACCCAGTACTTC. Translation gives CASSRGRQETQYF.

This clonotype appeared many times. The chain uses TRBV20-1 and TRBJ2-3; 13 bases fit TRBD2. CDR3 length: 17 residues. In germline, CDR1 is DFQATT, CDR2 SNEGSKA (reference sequence). Unmatched junction bases numbered 9, after V lost 2 bases and J lost 4 bases. CDR3 in DNA: TGCAGTGCTAGACCGGGACTAGCGGGATCGTTCCCAGATACGCAGTATTTT. Translating it yields CSARPGLAGSFPDTQYF.

This clonotype was seen at least ten times. J is TRBJ2-3 and V is TRBV12-3 or TRBV12-4; 7 bases align to TRBD2. The CDR3 loop spans 14 amino acids. The V gene end was trimmed by 5 bases and the J gene end by 4 bases; junction bases not matched to a gene: 6. DNA for the CDR3: TGTGCCAGCAGTCAGGGCGGGAGTGCAGATACGCAGTATTTT. This encodes CASSQGGSADTQYF.